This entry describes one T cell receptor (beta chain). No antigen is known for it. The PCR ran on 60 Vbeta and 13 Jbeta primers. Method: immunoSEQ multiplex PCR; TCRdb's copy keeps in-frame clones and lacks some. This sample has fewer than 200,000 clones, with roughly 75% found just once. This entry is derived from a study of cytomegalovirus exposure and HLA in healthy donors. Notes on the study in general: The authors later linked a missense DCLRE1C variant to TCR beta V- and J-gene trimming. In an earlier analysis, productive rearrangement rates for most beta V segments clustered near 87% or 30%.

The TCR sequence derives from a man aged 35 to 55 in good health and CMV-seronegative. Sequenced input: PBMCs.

CDR3 coding DNA: TGCGCCAGCAGGAGCGGGGGGGCCGTTGATACGCAGTATTTT. This encodes CASRSGGAVDTQYF. The V and J genes are TRBV5-1 and TRBJ2-3; TRBD2 aligns across 10 bases. V dropped 5 bases and J dropped 6; count of bases not matched to a gene: 6. Germline loops: CDR1 SGHRS, CDR2 YFSETQ. There are 14 residues in the CDR3.